A single sample gave rise to the 10 T cell receptor beta chains below, sequenced in a study of breast tumors, draining lymph nodes, adjacent tissues. Each CDR3 protein gets one entry after TCRdb re-called the multiplex PCR reads with MiXCR. Of some 170,000 distinct CDR3 sequences listed, around 35% are singletons. The lymph nodes were axillary draining lymph nodes from breast cancer patients. The sample consisted of axillary lymph node tissue. The receptors here all came from a female donor with breast cancer. Some clones in this sample may be carry-over from other donors' samples.

This clonotype was detected ten times or more. The V and J genes are TRBV30 and TRBJ1-5; maybe TRBD1 (5 bases). Trimming stripped 3 bases from V and 5 bases from J, with 11 bases between. Per germline, CDR1 GTSNPN and CDR2 SVGIG (reference sequence). This CDR3 has 13 amino acids. CDR3 region: CAWRTGGDQPQHF. In DNA, the CDR3 is TGTGCCTGGAGAACCGGGGGGGATCAGCCCCAGCATTTT.

This clonotype was recorded many times. V usage is TRBV30 and J usage is TRBJ2-5; perhaps TRBD1 as D (6 bases). Germline CDR1 GTSNPN, CDR2 SVGIG (reference sequence). Trimming removed 4 bases from V and 4 bases from J, with 10 bases in between. The CDR3 runs 12 residues. The CDR3 DNA is TGTGCCTGGAACAGGGTAACAGAGACCCAGTACTTC. Its protein product is CAWNRVTETQYF.

This clonotype was observed many times. This chain links TRBV9 with TRBJ2-3; 13 bases match TRBD2. V shed 4 bases and J 4 bases; nucleotides not matched to a gene: 9. Germline V CDR1 and CDR2: SGDLS, YYNGEE. The CDR3 totals 17 residues. CDR3 residues: CASSPRTSGSAADTQYF. In nucleotides, the CDR3 is TGTGCCAGCAGCCCCAGGACTAGCGGGAGTGCTGCAGATACGCAGTATTTT.

As to this clonotype: A much larger clone is a single base away; this may be a read error. The chain joins TRBV30 to TRBJ1-3; TRBD1 might be the D (5 bases). Trimming removed 2 bases at V and 6 bases at J, with 14 bases between. The CDR3 extends over 14 amino acids. Germline assignment: CDR1 GTSNPN and CDR2 SVGIG (reference sequence). The CDR3 spells CAWSYGGTANTIYF. The DNA for the CDR3 is TGTGCCTGGAGTTACGGGGGGACTGCAAACACCATATATTTT. Full variable domain (rest looked up from reference TRBV30 and TRBJ1-3): SQTIHQWPATLVQPVGSPLSLECTVEGTSNPNLYWYRQAAGRGLQLLFYSVGIGQISSEVPQNLSASRPQDRQFILSSKKLLLSDSGFYLCAWSYGGTANTIYFGEGSWLTVV.

In its sample, this clonotype was seen many times. This rearrangement joins TRBV30 to TRBJ1-2; TRBD1 aligns across 7 bases. Germline CDR1 and CDR2: GTSNPN and SVGIG (reference sequence). V lost 0 bases to trimming and J lost 7 bases; unmatched junction nucleotides: 11. The CDR3 is made up of 15 amino acids. Here the CDR3 DNA reads TGTGCCTGGAGTGTACGAATCAGGGGGGTTTCTGGCTACACCTTC. It translates to CAWSVRIRGVSGYTF.

This clonotype was observed many times. The chain recombines TRBV7-6 with TRBJ1-4; D is perhaps TRBD1 (6 bases). Trimming took 1 base from V and 4 from J, leaving 10 bases between them. CDR1 is SGHVS and CDR2 is FNYEAQ in the germline V gene. The CDR3 consists of 15 residues. Written as DNA, the CDR3 is TGTGCCAGCAGCTTAGGGGGGCAGGATAATGAAAAACTGTTTTTT. Its translation is CASSLGGQDNEKLFF.

In this sample, this clonotype turned up many times. V gene TRBV20-1 combines with J gene TRBJ2-7; tentatively, D is TRBD1 or TRBD2 (6 bases each). V lost 7 bases, J lost 2 bases, and 15 bases lay in between. CDR3 size: 13 residues. Per germline, CDR1 DFQATT and CDR2 SNEGSKA (reference sequence). DNA for the CDR3: TGCAGTGTTCCGAGGGGGGCGGCCTACGAGCAGTACTTC. Its translation is CSVPRGAAYEQYF.

This clonotype occurred many times. The rearrangement links TRBV13 to TRBJ2-7; D gene ambiguous. CDR3 size: 15 residues. The germline V gene has CDR1 PRHDT and CDR2 FYEKMQ (reference sequence). The V end lost 3 bases, the J end lost 7 bases, and 19 bases lay between the germline ends. The CDR3 is CASSFGRIYLGEQYF. The CDR3 DNA is TGTGCCAGCAGCTTCGGCAGAATTTACTTAGGGGAGCAGTACTTC.

This chain joins TRBV5-6 and TRBJ1-3, with TRBD1 matching over 9 bases. Germline CDR1 and CDR2: SGHDT and YYEEEE. The V segment lost 1 base and the J segment 2 bases; nucleotides outside the gene matches: 7. This CDR3 spans 17 amino acids. CDR3 nucleotides: TGTGCCAGCAGCTTGAGGGGGACAGGGAGAACTGGAAACACCATATATTTT. Protein sequence: CASSLRGTGRTGNTIYF.

This clonotype was counted a few times. The gene calls are TRBV30 and TRBJ1-1, with D unclear. Germline assignment: CDR1 GTSNPN and CDR2 SVGIG (reference sequence). V was cut by 2 bases and J by 0 bases, with 10 bases left in between. The length of the CDR3 is 14 residues. The CDR3 loop is CAWSRMVMNTEAFF. CDR3 DNA sequence: TGTGCCTGGAGTCGCATGGTAATGAACACTGAAGCTTTCTTT.